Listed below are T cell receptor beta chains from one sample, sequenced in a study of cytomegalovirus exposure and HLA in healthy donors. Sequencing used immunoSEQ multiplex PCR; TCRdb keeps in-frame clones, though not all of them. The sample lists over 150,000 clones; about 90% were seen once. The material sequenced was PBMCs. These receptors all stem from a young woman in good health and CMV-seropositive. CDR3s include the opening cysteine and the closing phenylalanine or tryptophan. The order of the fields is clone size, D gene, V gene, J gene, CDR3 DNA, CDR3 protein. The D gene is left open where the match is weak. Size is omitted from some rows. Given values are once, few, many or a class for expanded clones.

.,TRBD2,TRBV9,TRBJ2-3,TGTGCCAGCAGCCCTCGCGTTGCTAGCGGGAGTCGGGATACGCAGTATTTT,CASSPRVASGSRDTQYF
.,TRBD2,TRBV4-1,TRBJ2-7,TGCGCCAGCAGCAACCCCGGGACTAGCCCCTACGAGCAGTACTTC,CASSNPGTSPYEQYF
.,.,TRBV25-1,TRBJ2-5,TGTGCCAGCAGGAGTTTGGAGACCCAGTACTTC,CASRSLETQYF
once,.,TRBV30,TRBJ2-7,TGTGCCTGGAGTGTGGCAGGTGGTGAGCAGTACTTC,CAWSVAGGEQYF
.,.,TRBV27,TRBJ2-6,TGTGCCAGCAGTCGGTCAGGGGCCAACGTCCTGACTTTC,CASSRSGANVLTF
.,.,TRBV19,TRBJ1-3,TGTGCCAGTAGATCTCAGGGAAACACCATATATTTT,CASRSQGNTIYF
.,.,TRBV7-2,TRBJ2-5,TGTGCCAGCAGCCGTAATACCGGGACACCCCTAGGGGCCCAGTACTTC,CASSRNTGTPLGAQYF
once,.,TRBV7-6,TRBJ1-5,TGTGCCAGCAGCTTAGGAGATGGTAGCAATCAGCCCCAGCATTTT,CASSLGDGSNQPQHF
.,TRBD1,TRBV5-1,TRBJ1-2,TGCGCCAGCAGCTTGACAGGGGGGGATGGCTACACCTTC,CASSLTGGDGYTF
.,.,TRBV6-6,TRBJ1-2,TGTGCCAGCAGTTACGCGACATCTGATGGCTACACCTTC,CASSYATSDGYTF
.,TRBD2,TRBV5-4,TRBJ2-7,TGTGCCAGCAGCATCCGTCCCAGCGGGAGGGGTGAGGAGCAGTACTTC,CASSIRPSGRGEEQYF
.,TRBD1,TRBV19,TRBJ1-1,TGTGCCAGTAGTCCCCGACAGGGAGGCACTGAAGCTTTCTTT,CASSPRQGGTEAFF
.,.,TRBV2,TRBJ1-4,TGTGCCAGCAGTGAAGACTGGTCCGCAACTAATGAAAAACTGTTTTTT,CASSEDWSATNEKLFF
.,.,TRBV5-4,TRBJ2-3,TGTGCCAGCAGCCCGGTTGGGGCGGCAGATACGCAGTATTTT,CASSPVGAADTQYF
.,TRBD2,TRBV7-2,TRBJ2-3,TGTGCCAGCAGGCCGGGGGGGGGTCTTACCACAGATACGCAGTATTTT,CASRPGGGLTTDTQYF
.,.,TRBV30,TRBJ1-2,TGTGCCTTCAGGGGCGAGAACTATGGCTACACCTTC,CAFRGENYGYTF
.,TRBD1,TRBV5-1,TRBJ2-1,TGCGCCAGCAGCTTGGGGACAGGGTTATATGAGCAGTTCTTC,CASSLGTGLYEQFF
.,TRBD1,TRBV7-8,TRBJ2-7,TGTGCCAGCAGCTTAGTCAGGGACAGCTCCTACGAGCAGTACTTC,CASSLVRDSSYEQYF
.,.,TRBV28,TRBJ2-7,TGTGCCAGCAGTTTCCCAGGATCCTACGAGCAGTACTTC,CASSFPGSYEQYF
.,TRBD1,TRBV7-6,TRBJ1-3,TGTGCCAGCAGCCTGGGGACAGGGCCTGGAAACACCATATATTTT,CASSLGTGPGNTIYF
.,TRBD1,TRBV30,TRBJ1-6,TGTGCCTGGGAGACAGGGGGCCCCAGCTCCTATAATTCACCCCTCCACTTT,CAWETGGPSSYNSPLHF
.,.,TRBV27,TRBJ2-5,TGTGCCAGCAGTTTATTTTTCGGAGAGACCCAGTACTTC,CASSLFFGETQYF
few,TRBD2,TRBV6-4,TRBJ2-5,TGTGCCAGCAGTGACCTAGCGGGGGGGATGGAGACCCAGTACTTC,CASSDLAGGMETQYF
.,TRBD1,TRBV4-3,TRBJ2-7,TGCGCCAGCAGCCAAGAGAAGACAGGGGTCTACGAGCAGTACTTC,CASSQEKTGVYEQYF
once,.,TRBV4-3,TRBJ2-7,TGCGCCAGCAGCCCTGCGACCGAGGGTGTCTACGAGCAGTACTTC,CASSPATEGVYEQYF
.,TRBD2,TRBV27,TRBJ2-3,TGTGCCAGCAGTCCACAGAGACTAGCGGGAGATACGCAGTATTTT,CASSPQRLAGDTQYF
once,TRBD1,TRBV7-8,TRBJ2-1,TGTGCCAGCAGCTCGGACAGGGATTATGAGCAGTTCTTC,CASSSDRDYEQFF
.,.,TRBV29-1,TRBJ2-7,TGCAGCGTCGGACAGGGAGGGAAGCAGTACTTC,CSVGQGGKQYF
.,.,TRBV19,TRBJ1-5,TGTCAAGTAAATAACAGGACGAATAGCAATCAGCCCCAGCATTTT,CQVNNRTNSNQPQHF
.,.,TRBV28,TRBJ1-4,TGTGCCAGCAGTTTCACTCCCTCGAGTGAAAAACTGTTTTTT,CASSFTPSSEKLFF
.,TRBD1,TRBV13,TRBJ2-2,TGTGCCAGCAGCCCCTATTCGACAGGGGCCGGGGAGCTGTTTTTT,CASSPYSTGAGELFF
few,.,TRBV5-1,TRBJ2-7,TGCGCCAGCAGCTTGGACGGGACACCTTTTTACGAGCAGTACTTC,CASSLDGTPFYEQYF
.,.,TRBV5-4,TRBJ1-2,TGTGCCAGCAGCCCGTACCAGGACTATGGCTACACCTTC,CASSPYQDYGYTF
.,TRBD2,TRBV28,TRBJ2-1,TGTGCCAGCAGGTATCCCGGGACTAGGGTCAATGAGCAGTTCTTC,CASRYPGTRVNEQFF
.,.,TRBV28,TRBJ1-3,TGTGCCATCGGACAGCCCTCTGGAAACACCATATATTTT,CAIGQPSGNTIYF
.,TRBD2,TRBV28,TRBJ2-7,TGTGCCAGCATAGGGTTCGGGAGGGCTACCTACGAGCAGTACTTC,CASIGFGRATYEQYF
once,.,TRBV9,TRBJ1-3,TGTGCCAGCAGCGTCAGTCAGGGTGGTGGAAACACCATATATTTT,CASSVSQGGGNTIYF
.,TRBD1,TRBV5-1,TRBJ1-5,TGCGCCAGCAGCTTGGGACAGGGAAGCAATCAGCCCCAGCATTTT,CASSLGQGSNQPQHF
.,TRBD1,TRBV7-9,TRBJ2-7,TGTGCCAGCAGCCCCCCGCGGACAGGGGCCTACGAGCAGTACTTC,CASSPPRTGAYEQYF
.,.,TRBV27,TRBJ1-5,TGTGCCAGCGGCCCGGGTCAGCCCCAGCATTTT,CASGPGQPQHF
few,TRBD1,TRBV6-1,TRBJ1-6,TGTGCCAGCAACCGACAGGGGGCGGGTTCACCCCTCCACTTT,CASNRQGAGSPLHF
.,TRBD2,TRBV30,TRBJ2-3,TGTGCCTGGACGAGTCTGGGGGGGGCAGATACGCAGTATTTT,CAWTSLGGADTQYF
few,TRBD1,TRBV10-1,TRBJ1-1,TGCGCCAGCAGTGAGTCGACAGGGGAAGCTTTCTTT,CASSESTGEAFF
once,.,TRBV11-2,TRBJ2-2,TGTGCCAGCAGCTTAGGGACATTCTTCACCGGGGAGCTGTTTTTT,CASSLGTFFTGELFF
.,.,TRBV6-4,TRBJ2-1,TGTGCCAGCAGTGACTCGTACCCGGGACTGGGTGGGGATGAGCAGTTCTTC,CASSDSYPGLGGDEQFF
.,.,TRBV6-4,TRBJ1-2,TGTGCCAGCAGTGAAAAACAGGGTACCCACCTGGATAAGCTGAACTATGGCTACACCTTC,CASSEKQGTHLDKLNYGYTF
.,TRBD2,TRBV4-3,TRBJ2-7,TGCGCCAGCAGCCAAGAATGGACTAGCGGGATGCGAGAGCAGTACTTC,CASSQEWTSGMREQYF
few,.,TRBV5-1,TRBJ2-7,TGCGCCAGCAGCTTGGTGGGCAGCGAGCAGTACTTC,CASSLVGSEQYF